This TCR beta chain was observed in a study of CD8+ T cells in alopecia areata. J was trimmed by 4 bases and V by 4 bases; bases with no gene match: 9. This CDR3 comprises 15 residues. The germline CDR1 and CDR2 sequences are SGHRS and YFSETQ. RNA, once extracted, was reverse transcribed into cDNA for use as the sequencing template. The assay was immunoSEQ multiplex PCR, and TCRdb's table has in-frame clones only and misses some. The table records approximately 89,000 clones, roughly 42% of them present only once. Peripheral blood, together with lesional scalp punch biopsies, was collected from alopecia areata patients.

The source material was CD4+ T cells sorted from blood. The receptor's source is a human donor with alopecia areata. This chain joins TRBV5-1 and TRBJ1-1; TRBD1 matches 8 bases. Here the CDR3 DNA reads TGCGCCAGCAGCCTAGACAGGGGAGTTAGCACTGAAGCTTTCTTT. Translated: CASSLDRGVSTEAFF.